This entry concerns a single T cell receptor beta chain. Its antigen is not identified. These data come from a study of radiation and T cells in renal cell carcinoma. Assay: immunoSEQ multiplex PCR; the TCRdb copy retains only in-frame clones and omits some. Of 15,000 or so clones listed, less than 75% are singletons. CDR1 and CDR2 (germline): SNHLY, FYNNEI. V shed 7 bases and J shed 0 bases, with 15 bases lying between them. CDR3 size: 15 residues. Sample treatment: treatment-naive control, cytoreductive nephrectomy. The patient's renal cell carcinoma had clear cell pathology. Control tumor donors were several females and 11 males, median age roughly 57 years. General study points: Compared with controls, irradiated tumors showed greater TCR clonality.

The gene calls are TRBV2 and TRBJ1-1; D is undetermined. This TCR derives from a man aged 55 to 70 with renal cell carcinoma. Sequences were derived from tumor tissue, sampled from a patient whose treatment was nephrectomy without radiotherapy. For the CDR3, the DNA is TGTGCCAGCATTCTAGAGGGTTTTCTGAACACTGAAGCTTTCTTT. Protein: CASILEGFLNTEAFF.